A single sample gave rise to the 20 T cell receptor beta chains below, sequenced in a study of blood T cell repertoires in COVID-19. This table comes from immunoSEQ multiplex PCR, and its TCRdb copy is limited to in-frame clones, with some not included. This sample has some 180,000 clones, with 88% found just once. The sequencing input was peripheral blood. These receptor sequences come from a man aged 35 to 55 with active or convalescent COVID-19.

The V gene is TRBV11-2, the J gene TRBJ1-2; D not certain. Germline assignment: CDR1 SGHAT and CDR2 FQNNGV. CDR3 length: 14 residues. V was cut by 1 base and J by 3 bases, with 9 bases left in between. The CDR3 here is CASSLGQAYYGYTF. The DNA of the CDR3 is TGTGCCAGCAGCTTAGGGCAGGCCTACTATGGCTACACCTTC.

CDR3 loop: CASSSVAGGSYEQYF. DNA for the CDR3: TGTGCCAGCAGCTCGGTAGCGGGAGGCTCCTACGAGCAGTACTTC. The chain couples TRBV7-2 to TRBJ2-7; TRBD2 aligns across 10 bases. The germline CDR1 and CDR2 sequences are SGHTA and FQGNSA. This CDR3 spans 15 amino acids. J gave up 0 bases and V 4 bases, and 3 bases lay outside the gene matches.

The chain couples TRBV30 to TRBJ2-5; 7 bases map to TRBD2. Germline V CDR1 and CDR2: GTSNPN, SVGIG (reference sequence). The length of the CDR3 is 15 residues. Unmatched junction bases numbered 5, after V lost 0 bases and J lost 1 base. DNA for the CDR3: TGTGCCTGGAGTGTACGAGGCGGGAGCCAAGAGACCCAGTACTTC. Protein: CAWSVRGGSQETQYF.

The table lists this clone with a few counts. J is TRBJ1-1 and V is TRBV5-1; possibly TRBD1 for D (5 bases). The CDR3 sequence is 13 residues long. Germline CDR1 is SGHRS and CDR2 is YFSETQ. The V end was cut by 5 bases, the J end by 1 base, with 9 bases between. The CDR3 is CASRQTGNTEAFF. DNA for the CDR3: TGCGCCAGCAGGCAAACAGGGAACACTGAAGCTTTCTTT.

The chain carries TRBV6-1 and TRBJ1-5; TRBD1 might be the D (6 bases). The CDR3 spans 14 residues. Trimming pared 0 bases from V and 7 bases from J, leaving 10 bases between. Germline V gene data show CDR1 as MNHNS and CDR2 as SASEGT. CDR3 DNA: TGTGCCAGCAGTGAAGCGACAGGCTCCCAGCCCCAGCATTTT. It translates to CASSEATGSQPQHF.

This chain joins TRBV19 and TRBJ1-6; 9 bases align to TRBD1. This CDR3 comprises 13 residues. Germline V gene data show CDR1 as LNHDA and CDR2 as SQIVND (reference sequence). V dropped 10 bases and J dropped 8; count of bases not matched to a gene: 6. The CDR3 DNA reads TGTGCCACCCGGGACAGGGTGGATTCACCCCTCCACTTT. Amino acid sequence: CATRDRVDSPLHF.

This clone is a singleton in its sample. This sequence joins TRBV5-1 and TRBJ1-3; the D gene is possibly TRBD1 (6 bases). The CDR3 runs to 16 residues. V lost 4 bases, J lost 2 bases, and 16 bases lay in between. Germline values: CDR1 SGHRS, CDR2 YFSETQ. This chain's CDR3 is CASSGTQGTPGNTIYF. CDR3 sequence (DNA): TGCGCCAGCAGCGGGACACAGGGTACTCCTGGAAACACCATATATTTT.

The chain combines TRBV5-1 with TRBJ2-5, with 11 bases that match TRBD2. The trim removed 4 bases at V and 4 bases at J, leaving 3 bases unmatched. This CDR3 spans 14 amino acids. From germline, CDR1 is SGHRS and CDR2 YFSETQ. The CDR3 loop reads CASSALAGGETQYF. CDR3 coding DNA: TGCGCCAGCAGCGCCCTAGCGGGAGGAGAGACCCAGTACTTC.

Only one count was recorded for this clone. The chain combines TRBV9 with TRBJ1-5, with TRBD1 identical over 7 bases. The CDR3 length is 14 residues. Per germline, CDR1 SGDLS and CDR2 YYNGEE. V shed 3 bases, J shed 4 bases, and the junction held 4 bases outside the gene matches. The CDR3 sequence: CASSAGTVNQPQHF. The CDR3 region has the DNA TGTGCCAGCAGCGCTGGGACAGTGAATCAGCCCCAGCATTTT.

The table lists this clone with a few counts. The rearrangement uses TRBV12-5 and TRBJ2-5; 7 bases line up with TRBD2. Germline V gene sequence: CDR1 LGHNT, CDR2 FRNRAP. Trimming at V came to 5 bases and at J to 3 bases, leaving 18 bases not matched to a gene. The CDR3 spans 18 residues. CDR3 nucleotide sequence: TGTGCTAGTGGTCCTTTTCTACCTTTCTCGGGGGGTGAAGAGACCCAGTACTTC. Its protein product is CASGPFLPFSGGEETQYF.

About this clone: Relative to the germline gene, one junction end is altered; a read error may explain this. The chain links TRBV5-4 to TRBJ2-7, with TRBD1 matching over 9 bases. Germline CDR1 SGHNT, CDR2 YYREEE (reference sequence). The CDR3 is 15 amino acids. CDR3 DNA sequence: TGTGCCAGCAGCTTGCGGGGACAGGGCTCCCACGAGCAGTACTTC. Translating gives CASSLRGQGSHEQYF.

The rearrangement uses TRBV10-3 and TRBJ1-2, with 9 nucleotides matching TRBD1. This CDR3 has 15 residues. J was trimmed by 0 bases and V by 6 bases; bases with no gene match: 5. Looked up from germline, CDR1 is ENHRY and CDR2 is SYGVKD. Here the CDR3 DNA reads TGTGCCATCAGGGCCGGGACAGGGCCTAACTATGGCTACACCTTC. Amino acids: CAIRAGTGPNYGYTF.

This clone came up a few times. The J gene is TRBJ2-7, the V gene TRBV18, with no clear D. Germline CDR1 KGHSH, CDR2 LQKENI. V lost 2 bases and J 4 bases, leaving 6 bases between the germline ends. The CDR3 extends over 12 amino acids. CDR3 bases: TGTGCCAGCTCACCAAACCAGTACGAGCAGTACTTC. Protein product: CASSPNQYEQYF.

This clone was picked up one time. The chain links TRBV24-1 to TRBJ2-1, with TRBD2 matching over 10 bases. This CDR3 has 14 residues. Germline-derived CDR1 and CDR2 are KGHDR and SFDVKD. Trimming took 5 bases from V and 8 from J; bases not matched to a gene: 5. As DNA, the CDR3 is TGTGCCACCAGTGTAGCGGGGGGTGATCATGAGCAGTTCTTC. Protein sequence: CATSVAGGDHEQFF.

V gene TRBV30 combines with J gene TRBJ1-5; D may be TRBD1 (6 bases). The germline V gene encodes CDR1 GTSNPN and CDR2 SVGIG (reference sequence). V gave up 5 bases and J gave up 1 base, with 9 bases separating them. The CDR3 is 13 amino acids. This CDR3 is CAWSTGSNQPQHF. In DNA, the CDR3 is TGTGCCTGGTCCACAGGGAGCAATCAGCCCCAGCATTTT.

This chain joins TRBV19 and TRBJ1-2, with D unresolved. Germline V CDR1 and CDR2: LNHDA, SQIVND (reference sequence). Trimming pared 3 bases from V and 7 bases from J, leaving 9 bases between. The CDR3 is made up of 12 amino acids. This chain's CDR3 is CASSIFEFGYTF. Written as DNA, the CDR3 is TGTGCCAGTAGTATTTTCGAGTTTGGCTACACCTTC.

This chain uses TRBV14 with TRBJ2-1; 9 bases line up with TRBD2. Germline V gives CDR1 SGHDN, CDR2 FVKESK. This CDR3 contains 16 residues. Losses at the gene ends were 3 bases for V and 4 bases for J; bases not matched to a gene: 7. This CDR3 reads CASSQTLAGWYNEQFF. The CDR3 nucleotides read TGTGCCAGCAGCCAGACACTAGCGGGCTGGTACAATGAGCAGTTCTTC. Filled out from reference TRBV14 and TRBJ2-1, the complete variable domain reads EAGVTQFPSHSVIEKGQTVTLRCDPISGHDNLYWYRRVMGKEIKFLLHFVKESKQDESGMPNNRFLAERTGGTYSTLKVQPAELEDSGVYFCASSQTLAGWYNEQFFGPGTRLTVL.

The chain has TRBV2 and TRBJ1-6, with 9 nucleotides matching TRBD1. The CDR3 is 13 amino acids. V shed 9 bases and J 8 bases; nucleotides not matched to a gene: 5. Germline values: CDR1 SNHLY, CDR2 FYNNEI. The CDR3 loop reads CARKGQGYSPLHF. CDR3 coding DNA: TGTGCCAGAAAGGGACAGGGTTATTCACCCCTCCACTTT.

The chain links TRBV4-3 to TRBJ2-1, with 15 nucleotides matching TRBD2. Per germline, CDR1 LGHNA and CDR2 YSLEER. The trim removed 4 bases at V and 8 bases at J, leaving 6 bases unmatched. The CDR3 extends over 16 amino acids. Here the CDR3 DNA reads TGCGCCAGCAGCCGCGGACTAGCGGGGGGGCCCGATGAGCAGTTCTTC. Translated: CASSRGLAGGPDEQFF.

V usage is TRBV6-5 and J usage is TRBJ1-2; D is ambiguous. This CDR3 contains 14 residues. V lost 6 bases to trimming and J lost 4 bases, with 15 bases between them. Germline values: CDR1 MNHEY, CDR2 SVGAGI. The CDR3: CASSAGGVGYGYTF. The CDR3 coding sequence is TGTGCCAGCAGCGCCGGAGGAGTAGGCTATGGCTACACCTTC.